This T cell receptor beta chain was recorded in a study of shared clonotypes between healthy human individuals. Study conclusions and caveats: The sharing of roughly 5% of naive CD4 clonotypes was seen across several donors.

Of note for this clone: Its antigen is still unknown.

From germline, CDR1 is PRHDT and CDR2 FYEKMQ (reference sequence). The CDR3 contains 14 residues. Trimming removed 5 bases from V and 7 bases from J; junction bases left unmatched: 4. At a deep level, the assay was run. The repertoire was sequenced with immunoSEQ multiplex PCR; TCRdb's copy has only in-frame clones and lacks some. The sample consists of about 1 million clones, roughly 80% of them appearing once. Adult Caucasians living in Nashville, Tennessee made up all of the donors. This clonotype was sampled from a man younger than 30 in good health. Sequencing was performed on memory CD4+ T cells sorted from blood. Subset indicated: CD45RA-negative fraction. V and J are TRBV13 and TRBJ1-6; TRBD1 aligns across 8 bases. The CDR3 spells CASSQGQGNSPLHF. CDR3 DNA: TGTGCCAGCAGCCAAGGACAGGGAAATTCACCCCTCCACTTT.